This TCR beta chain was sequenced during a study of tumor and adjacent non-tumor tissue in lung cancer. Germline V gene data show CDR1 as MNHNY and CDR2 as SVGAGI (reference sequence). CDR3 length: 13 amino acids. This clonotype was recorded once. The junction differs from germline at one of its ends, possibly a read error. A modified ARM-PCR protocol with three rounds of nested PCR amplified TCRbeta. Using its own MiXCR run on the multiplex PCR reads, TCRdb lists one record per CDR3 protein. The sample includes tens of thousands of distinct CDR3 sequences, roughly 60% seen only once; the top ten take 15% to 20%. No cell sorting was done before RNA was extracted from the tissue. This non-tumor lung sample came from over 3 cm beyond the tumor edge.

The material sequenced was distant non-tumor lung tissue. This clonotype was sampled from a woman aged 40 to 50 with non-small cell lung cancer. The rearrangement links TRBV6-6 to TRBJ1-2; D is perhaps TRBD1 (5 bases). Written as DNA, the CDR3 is TGTGCCAGCAGCCCGGCTAGTGAGAGGGGCTACGCCTTC. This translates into CASSPASERGYAF.